This T cell receptor (beta chain) was sequenced during a study of blood T cell repertoires in COVID-19. Whole-study context: From T cells, B-cell-depleted T cells, or PBMCs came the material, which was cDNA or gDNA.

As handled by the study authors: By means of reference gene primer amplification, nucleated cell counts were estimated. Some clones are missing from TCRdb's copy, which holds only in-frame ones; the method was immunoSEQ multiplex PCR. D and trimming were read from the DNA, whereas the V and J calls and clone size are those reported in that table. Seen here are hundreds of thousands of clones, around four fifths observed once, and the top ten hold approximately 5.9%. Trimming took off 4 bases at V and 2 bases at J, with 8 bases between the two ends. There are 13 residues in the CDR3. Material for sequencing was peripheral blood. The sequence was collected from a man older than 75 with acute or convalescent COVID-19. The J gene is TRBJ1-2, the V gene TRBV12-3 or TRBV12-4, with a tentative D call TRBD1 (6 bases). The CDR3 region has the DNA TGTGCCAGCAGTTCAACAGGGAACTATGGCTACACCTTC. This codes for CASSSTGNYGYTF.